The 9 T cell receptor beta chains given below trace back to one sample, sequenced in a study of spatial heterogeneity in lung cancer. Sample time point: sample taken at primary tumor resection. Each CDR3 protein gets one entry after TCRdb re-called the 5' RACE reads with MiXCR. The sample lists around 12,000 distinct CDR3 sequences; 5.6% were seen once. For these TCRs, the target antigens are not known. Study-level findings and limits: Expanded intratumoral alpha and beta TCR counts tracked tumor mutation counts.

The sequencing here drew on lung tumor tissue, taken at surgery. These receptors all stem from a female donor with early-stage non-small cell lung cancer.

This clonotype ranks as medium-sized. Since the library was made to target alpha chains, this beta chain is a stray read and its abundance is not meaningful. The gene calls are TRBV18 and TRBJ1-1, with 8 bases identical to TRBD1. Trimming at V came to 5 bases and at J to 6 bases, leaving 14 bases not matched to a gene. Germline V gene lookup returns CDR1 KGHSH and CDR2 LQKENI. The CDR3 length is 16 residues. CDR3 residues: CASSTRTGMHRAEAFF. CDR3 nucleotide sequence: TGTGCCAGCTCAACCCGGACAGGGATGCACAGGGCTGAAGCTTTCTTT.

This clonotype was detected many times. The size of this beta chain means little, since it is a stray read in a library made for alpha chains. The CDR3 spells CASSQGLAVFYGYTF. DNA for the CDR3: TGCGCCAGCAGCCAAGGGCTGGCAGTGTTTTATGGCTACACCTTC. The chain couples TRBV4-1 to TRBJ1-2; D gene ambiguous. In germline, CDR1 is MGHRA, CDR2 YSYEKL. Trimming stripped 1 base from V and 5 bases from J, with 14 bases between. CDR3 length equals 15 residues.

This clonotype came up many times. This beta chain is a stray sequence in a library constructed for alpha chains; its clone size is not meaningful. This rearrangement joins TRBV6-2 or TRBV6-3 to TRBJ1-1, with D maybe TRBD1 (5 bases). Trimming pared 8 bases from V and 5 bases from J, leaving 15 bases between. This CDR3 has 13 amino acids. Germline V gene lookup returns CDR1 MNHEY and CDR2 SVGEGT. CDR3 sequence (DNA): TGTGCCAGCCAAGGCTTCGGGGGGACTGAAGCTTTCTTT. Protein product: CASQGFGGTEAFF.

This clonotype was counted many times. This beta chain represents an off-target read in a library built for alpha chains; its size is of limited meaning. The rearrangement uses TRBV5-1 and TRBJ2-1; the match to TRBD2 covers 8 bases. The J segment lost 4 bases and the V segment lost 1 base, leaving 7 bases of the junction unmatched. Germline V lookup: CDR1 SGHRS, CDR2 YFSETQ. The CDR3 is made up of 16 amino acids. The CDR3 reads CASSLRAAGAYNEQFF. The CDR3 DNA sequence: TGCGCCAGCAGCTTGAGGGCAGCGGGGGCGTACAATGAGCAGTTCTTC. The entire variable domain, with the rest obtained from reference TRBV5-1 and TRBJ2-1, is as follows: KAGVTQTPRYLIKTRGQQVTLSCSPISGHRSVSWYQQTPGQGLQFLFEYFSETQRNKGNFPGRFSGRQFSNSRSEMNVSTLELGDSALYLCASSLRAAGAYNEQFFGPGTRLTVL.

This clonotype appeared many times. Found in a library prepared for alpha chains, this beta chain is an off-target read, and its abundance has little meaning. The J gene is TRBJ1-1, the V gene TRBV29-1; 7 bases fit TRBD1. There are 13 residues in the CDR3. Trimming at V came to 5 bases and at J to 5 bases, leaving 8 bases not matched to a gene. Germline loops: CDR1 SQVTM, CDR2 ANQGSEA. CDR3 residues: CSVSNRGGTEAFF. In nucleotides, the CDR3 is TGCAGCGTTTCCAACAGGGGTGGTACTGAAGCTTTCTTT.

This clonotype is a singleton in its sample. This beta chain was picked up by a library intended for alpha chains and is off target, so its count carries little meaning. Written as DNA, the CDR3 is TGCGCCAGCAGCCCTGGGACTAGCTCATTTCCAGATACGCAGTATTTT. As protein: CASSPGTSSFPDTQYF. The chain employs TRBV5-1 and TRBJ2-3, with TRBD2 matching over 9 bases. The CDR3 runs to 16 residues. The ends lost 4 bases at V and 4 bases at J; junction bases unmatched: 10. CDR1 is SGHRS, CDR2 YFSETQ, per germline. Full variable domain (rest looked up from reference TRBV5-1 and TRBJ2-3): KAGVTQTPRYLIKTRGQQVTLSCSPISGHRSVSWYQQTPGQGLQFLFEYFSETQRNKGNFPGRFSGRQFSNSRSEMNVSTLELGDSALYLCASSPGTSSFPDTQYFGPGTRLTVL.

By share of the sample, this clonotype is medium-sized. No DNA is shown, since the ends of the CDR3 on it are uncertain; the CDR3 is the one TCRdb lists. This beta chain came through as a stray read in a library set up for alpha chains, and its size says little. The V call is TRBV29-1, the J call TRBJ2-7; no check of the table's D call, TRBD1, against the DNA was made. The CDR3 numbers 13 amino acids, ends counted. The germline CDR1 and CDR2 sequences are SQVTM and ANQGSEA. This chain's CDR3 is CSVRARGSYEQYF.

This clonotype was seen many times. Being off target in a library aimed at alpha chains, this beta chain has a size of little meaning. The chain carries TRBV4-2 and TRBJ1-6; TRBD1 agrees at 8 bases. J lost 6 bases, V lost 4 bases, and 8 bases had no gene match. Per the germline V gene, CDR1 is LGHNA and CDR2 is YNFKEQ. The length of the CDR3 is 16 residues. CDR3 protein: CASSPPPGQGNSPLHF. The CDR3 coding sequence is TGTGCCAGCAGCCCACCACCCGGACAGGGTAATTCACCCCTCCACTTT.

By share, this clonotype ranks as medium-sized (0.01 to 0.1%). Found in a library prepared for alpha chains, this beta chain is an off-target read, and its abundance has little meaning. The chain links TRBV29-1 to TRBJ1-5; D is perhaps TRBD1 (6 bases). Deletions cut 4 bases from V and 0 bases from J, with 10 bases between. Germline values: CDR1 SQVTM, CDR2 ANQGSEA. The CDR3 runs to 14 residues. CDR3 sequence: CSVAGEYSNQPQHF. The CDR3 coding sequence is TGCAGCGTTGCAGGGGAATATAGCAATCAGCCCCAGCATTTT.